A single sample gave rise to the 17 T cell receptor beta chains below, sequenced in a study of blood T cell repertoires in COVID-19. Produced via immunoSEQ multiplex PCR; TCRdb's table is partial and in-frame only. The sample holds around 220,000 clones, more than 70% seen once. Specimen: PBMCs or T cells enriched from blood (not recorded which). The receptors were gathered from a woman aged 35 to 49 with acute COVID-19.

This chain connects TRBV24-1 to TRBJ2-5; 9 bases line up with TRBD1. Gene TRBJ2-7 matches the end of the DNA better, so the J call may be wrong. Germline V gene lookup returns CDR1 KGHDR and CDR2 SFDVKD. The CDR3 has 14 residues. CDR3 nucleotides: TGTGCCACCAGTGGGGGGACAGGGACCTACGAGCAGTACTTC. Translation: CATSGGTGTYEQYF.

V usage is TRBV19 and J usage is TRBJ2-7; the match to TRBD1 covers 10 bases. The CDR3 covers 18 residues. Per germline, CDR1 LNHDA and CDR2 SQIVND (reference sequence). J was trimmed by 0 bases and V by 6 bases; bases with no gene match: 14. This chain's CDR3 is CASSRQGAGREHSYEQYF. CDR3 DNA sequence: TGTGCCAGTAGCAGACAGGGGGCGGGGCGGGAGCACTCCTACGAGCAGTACTTC.

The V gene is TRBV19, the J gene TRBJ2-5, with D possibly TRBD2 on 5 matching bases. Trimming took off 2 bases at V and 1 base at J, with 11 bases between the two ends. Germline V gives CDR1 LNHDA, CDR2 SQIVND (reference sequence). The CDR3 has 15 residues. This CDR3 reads CASSIMSGVQETQYF. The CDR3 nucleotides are TGTGCCAGTAGTATAATGAGCGGAGTCCAAGAGACCCAGTACTTC.

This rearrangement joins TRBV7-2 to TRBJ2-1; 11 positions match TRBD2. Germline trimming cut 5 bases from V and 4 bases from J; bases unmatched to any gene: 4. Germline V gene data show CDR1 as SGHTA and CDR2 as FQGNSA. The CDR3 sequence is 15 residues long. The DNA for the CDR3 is TGTGCCAGCAGCGTGACTAGCGGGACTTACAATGAGCAGTTCTTC. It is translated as CASSVTSGTYNEQFF. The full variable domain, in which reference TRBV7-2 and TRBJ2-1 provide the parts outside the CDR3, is GAGVSQSPSNKVTEKGKDVELRCDPISGHTALYWYRQSLGQGLEFLIYFQGNSAPDKSGLPSDRFSAERTGGSVSTLTIQRTQQEDSAVYLCASSVTSGTYNEQFFGPGTRLTVL.

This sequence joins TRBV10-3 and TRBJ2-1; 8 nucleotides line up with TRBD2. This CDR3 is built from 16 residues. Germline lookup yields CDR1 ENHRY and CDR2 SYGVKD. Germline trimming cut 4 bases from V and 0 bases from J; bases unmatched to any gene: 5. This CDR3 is CAISVGLAGSYNEQFF. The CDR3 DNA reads TGTGCCATCAGTGTGGGGCTAGCGGGCTCCTACAATGAGCAGTTCTTC.

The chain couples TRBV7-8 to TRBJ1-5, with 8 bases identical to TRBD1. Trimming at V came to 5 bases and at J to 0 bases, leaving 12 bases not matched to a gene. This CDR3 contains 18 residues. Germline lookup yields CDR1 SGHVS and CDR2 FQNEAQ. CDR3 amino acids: CASSPLDRVLYSNQPQHF. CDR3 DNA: TGTGCCAGCAGCCCCCTGGACAGGGTCCTTTATAGCAATCAGCCCCAGCATTTT.

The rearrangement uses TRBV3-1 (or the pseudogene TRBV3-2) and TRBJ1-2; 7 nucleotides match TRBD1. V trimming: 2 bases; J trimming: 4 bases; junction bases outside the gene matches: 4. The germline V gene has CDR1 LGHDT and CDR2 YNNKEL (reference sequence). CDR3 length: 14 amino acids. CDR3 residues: CASSQSQGGYGYTF. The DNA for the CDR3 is TGTGCCAGCAGCCAATCCCAGGGGGGCTATGGCTACACCTTC.

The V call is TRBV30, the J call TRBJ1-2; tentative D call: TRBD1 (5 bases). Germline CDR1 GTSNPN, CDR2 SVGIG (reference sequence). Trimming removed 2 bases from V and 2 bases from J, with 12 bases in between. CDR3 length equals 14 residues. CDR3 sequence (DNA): TGTGCCTGGAGTCCCGGGGACTCCAACTATGGCTACACCTTC. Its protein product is CAWSPGDSNYGYTF.

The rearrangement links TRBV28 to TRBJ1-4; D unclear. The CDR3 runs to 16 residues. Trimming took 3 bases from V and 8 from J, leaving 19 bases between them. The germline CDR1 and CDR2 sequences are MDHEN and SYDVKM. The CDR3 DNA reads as TGTGCCAGCAGTTTGGAAGCAGTCGCTGGCGGCGAAAAACTGTTTTTT. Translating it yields CASSLEAVAGGEKLFF.

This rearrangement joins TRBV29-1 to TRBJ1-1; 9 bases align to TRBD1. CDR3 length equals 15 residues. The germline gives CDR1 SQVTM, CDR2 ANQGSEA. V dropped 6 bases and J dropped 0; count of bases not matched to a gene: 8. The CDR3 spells CSVDRTGVMNTEAFF. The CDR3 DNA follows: TGCAGCGTGGATCGGACAGGGGTTATGAACACTGAAGCTTTCTTT.

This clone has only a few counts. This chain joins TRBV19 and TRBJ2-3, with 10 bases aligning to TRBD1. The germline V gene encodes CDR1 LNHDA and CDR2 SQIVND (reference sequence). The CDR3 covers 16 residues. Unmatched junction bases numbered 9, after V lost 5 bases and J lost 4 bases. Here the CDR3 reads CASSRQGATAPDTQYF. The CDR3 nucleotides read TGTGCCAGTAGTCGACAGGGGGCAACGGCACCAGATACGCAGTATTTT.

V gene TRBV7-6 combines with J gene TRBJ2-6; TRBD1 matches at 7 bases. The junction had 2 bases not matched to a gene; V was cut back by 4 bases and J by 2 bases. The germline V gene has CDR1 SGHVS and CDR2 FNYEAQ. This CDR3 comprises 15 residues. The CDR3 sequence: CASSSQGAGANVLTF. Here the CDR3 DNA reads TGTGCCAGCAGCTCCCAGGGGGCTGGGGCCAACGTCCTGACTTTC.

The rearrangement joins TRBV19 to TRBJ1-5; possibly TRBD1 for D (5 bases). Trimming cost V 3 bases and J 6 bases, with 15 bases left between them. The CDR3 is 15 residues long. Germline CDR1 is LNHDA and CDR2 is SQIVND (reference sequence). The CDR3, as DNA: TGTGCCAGTAGTATCTTGGGGGAGGGGTTTCAGCCCCAGCATTTT. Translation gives CASSILGEGFQPQHF.

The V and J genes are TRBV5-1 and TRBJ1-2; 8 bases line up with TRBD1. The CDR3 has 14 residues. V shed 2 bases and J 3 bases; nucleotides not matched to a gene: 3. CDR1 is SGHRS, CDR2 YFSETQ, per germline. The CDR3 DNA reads TGCGCCAGCAGCTTCACAGGGGGAGACTATGGCTACACCTTC. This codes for CASSFTGGDYGYTF.

The CDR3 loop is CSVGSGTGGYTEAFF. The CDR3 region has the DNA TGCAGCGTGGGATCCGGGACAGGGGGCTACACTGAAGCTTTCTTT. The chain combines TRBV29-1 with TRBJ1-1; TRBD1 matches at 12 bases. From germline, CDR1 is SQVTM and CDR2 ANQGSEA. V was clipped by 6 bases and J by 3 bases; unmatched bases: 8. This CDR3 spans 15 amino acids. Filled out from reference TRBV29-1 and TRBJ1-1, the complete variable domain reads SAVISQKPSRDICQRGTSLTIQCQVDSQVTMMFWYRQQPGQSLTLIATANQGSEATYESGFVIDKFPISRPNLTFSTLTVSNMSPEDSSIYLCSVGSGTGGYTEAFFGQGTRLTVV.

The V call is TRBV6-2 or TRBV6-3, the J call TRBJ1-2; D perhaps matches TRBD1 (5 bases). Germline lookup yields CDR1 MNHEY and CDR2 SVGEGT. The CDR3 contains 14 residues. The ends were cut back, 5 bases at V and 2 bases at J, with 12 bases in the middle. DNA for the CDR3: TGTGCCAGCAGTGCACTGACAGACAACTATGGCTACACCTTC. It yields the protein CASSALTDNYGYTF.

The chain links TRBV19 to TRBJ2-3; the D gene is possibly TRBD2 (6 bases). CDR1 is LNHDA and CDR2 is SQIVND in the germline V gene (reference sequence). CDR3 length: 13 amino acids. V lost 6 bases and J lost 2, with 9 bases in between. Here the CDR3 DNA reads TGTGCCAGTAGATCGGGAGTCACAGATACGCAGTATTTT. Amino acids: CASRSGVTDTQYF.